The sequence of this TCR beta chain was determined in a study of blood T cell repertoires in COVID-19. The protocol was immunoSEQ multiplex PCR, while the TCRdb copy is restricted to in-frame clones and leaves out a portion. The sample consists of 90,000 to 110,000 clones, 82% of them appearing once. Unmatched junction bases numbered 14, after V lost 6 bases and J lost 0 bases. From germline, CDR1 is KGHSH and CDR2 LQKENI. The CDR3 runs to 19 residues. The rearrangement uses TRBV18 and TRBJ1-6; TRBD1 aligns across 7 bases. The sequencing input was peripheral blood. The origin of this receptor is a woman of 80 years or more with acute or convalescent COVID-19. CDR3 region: CASSLRGQGSTSYNSPLHF. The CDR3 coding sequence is TGTGCCAGCTCGCTAAGGGGGCAGGGAAGCACCTCCTATAATTCACCCCTCCACTTT.